One T cell receptor beta chain is described in this entry. What it binds is not known. The CDR3 has 13 residues. Trimming removed 6 bases from V and 0 bases from J, with 6 bases in between. CDR1 is DFQATT and CDR2 is SNEGSKA in the germline V gene (reference sequence). The data originate from a study of identical twins. Whole-study results and caveats: For cord blood, abundant beta clonotypes had fewer insertions, unlike memory repertoires, which showed none.

One entry per CDR3 protein results from TCRdb running MiXCR on the 5' RACE reads. The sample lists some 790,000 distinct CDR3 sequences; about 18% were seen once. Another study also made use of these data, one on T cells expressing NK-cell markers. From that report: The TCR beta repertoires were obtained from sorted CD3+CD56+NKG2C+, CD3+CD56+NKG2C- and CD3+CD56-NKG2C+ T cells. More than 5 donors carried dominant NKG2C+ clonotypes that made up roughly 1.0-7.0% of their CD8+ T cells.

The chain recombines TRBV20-1 with TRBJ2-6; tentatively, D is TRBD2 (5 bases). Sequenced: PBMCs. This TCR came from a woman in her late teens or twenties in good health. The DNA for the CDR3 is TGCAGTGCAGGGAGCTCTGGGGCCAACGTCCTGACTTTC. Translated: CSAGSSGANVLTF.